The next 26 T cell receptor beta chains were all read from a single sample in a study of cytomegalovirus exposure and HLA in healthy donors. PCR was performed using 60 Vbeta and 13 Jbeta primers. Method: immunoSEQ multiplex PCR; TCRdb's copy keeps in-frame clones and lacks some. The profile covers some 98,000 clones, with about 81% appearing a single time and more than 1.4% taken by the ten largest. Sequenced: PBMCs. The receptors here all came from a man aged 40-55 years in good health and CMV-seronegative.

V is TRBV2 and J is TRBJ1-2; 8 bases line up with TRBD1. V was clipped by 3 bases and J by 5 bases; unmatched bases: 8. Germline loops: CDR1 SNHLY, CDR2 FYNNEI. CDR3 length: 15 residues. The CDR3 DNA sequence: TGTGCCAGCAGTGACCCTCTGCAGGGGGCGTATGGCTACACCTTC. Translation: CASSDPLQGAYGYTF.

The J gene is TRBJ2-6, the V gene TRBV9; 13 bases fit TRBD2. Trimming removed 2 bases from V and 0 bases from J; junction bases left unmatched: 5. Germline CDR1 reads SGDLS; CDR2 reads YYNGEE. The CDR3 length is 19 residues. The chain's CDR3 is CASSVGTSGARSGANVLTF. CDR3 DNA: TGTGCCAGCAGCGTCGGGACTAGCGGGGCCCGCTCTGGGGCCAACGTCCTGACTTTC. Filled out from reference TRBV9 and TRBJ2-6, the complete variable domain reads DSGVTQTPKHLITATGQRVTLRCSPRSGDLSVYWYQQSLDQGLQFLIQYYNGEERAKGNILERFSAQQFPDLHSELNLSSLELGDSALYFCASSVGTSGARSGANVLTFGAGSRLTVL.

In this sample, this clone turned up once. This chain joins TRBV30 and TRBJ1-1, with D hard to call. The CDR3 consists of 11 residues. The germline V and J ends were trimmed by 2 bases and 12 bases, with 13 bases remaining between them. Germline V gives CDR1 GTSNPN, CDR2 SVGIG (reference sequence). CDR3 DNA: TGTGCCTGGAGTAGTCTGTCGGGGACTTTCTTT. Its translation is CAWSSLSGTFF.

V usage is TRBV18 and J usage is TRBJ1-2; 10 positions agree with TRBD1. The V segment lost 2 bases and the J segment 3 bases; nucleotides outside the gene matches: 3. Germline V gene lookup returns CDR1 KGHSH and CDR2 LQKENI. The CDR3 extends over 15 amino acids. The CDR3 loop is CASSPGTGEDYGYTF. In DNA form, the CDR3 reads TGTGCCAGCTCACCAGGGACAGGGGAAGACTATGGCTACACCTTC.

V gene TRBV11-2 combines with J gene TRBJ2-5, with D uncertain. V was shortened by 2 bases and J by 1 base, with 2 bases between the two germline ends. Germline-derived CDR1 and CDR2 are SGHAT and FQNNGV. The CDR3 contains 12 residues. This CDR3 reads CASSLLQETQYF. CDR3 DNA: TGTGCCAGCAGCTTACTCCAAGAGACCCAGTACTTC.

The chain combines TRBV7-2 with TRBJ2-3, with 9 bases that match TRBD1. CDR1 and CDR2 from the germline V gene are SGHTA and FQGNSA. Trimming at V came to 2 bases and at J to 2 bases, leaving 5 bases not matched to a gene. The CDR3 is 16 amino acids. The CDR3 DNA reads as TGTGCCAGCAGCTTATTTACAGGGGGCGACACAGATACGCAGTATTTT. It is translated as CASSLFTGGDTDTQYF.

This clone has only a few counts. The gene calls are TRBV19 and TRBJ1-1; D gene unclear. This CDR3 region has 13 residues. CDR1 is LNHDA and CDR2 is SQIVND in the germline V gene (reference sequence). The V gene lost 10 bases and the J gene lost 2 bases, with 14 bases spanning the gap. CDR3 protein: CAITDGLNTEAFF. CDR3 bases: TGTGCCATCACGGACGGACTAAACACTGAAGCTTTCTTT.

This CDR3 reads CASSFEGTGLDGYTF. Written as DNA, the CDR3 is TGTGCCAGCAGTTTTGAGGGGACAGGGTTGGATGGCTACACCTTC. The J gene is TRBJ1-2, the V gene TRBV28; 9 bases fit TRBD1. J lost 6 bases, V lost 3 bases, and 8 bases had no gene match. There are 15 residues in the CDR3. The germline CDR1 and CDR2 sequences are MDHEN and SYDVKM.

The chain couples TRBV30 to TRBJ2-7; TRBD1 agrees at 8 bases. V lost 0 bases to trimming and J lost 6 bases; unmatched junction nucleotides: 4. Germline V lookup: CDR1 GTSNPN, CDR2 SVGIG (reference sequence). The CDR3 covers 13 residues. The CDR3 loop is CAWSVDRGGEQYF. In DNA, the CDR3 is TGTGCCTGGAGTGTAGACAGGGGAGGCGAGCAGTACTTC.

As DNA, the CDR3 is TGTGCCAGCGGCAGAGGCGGCACCGGGGAGCTGTTTTTT. It translates to CASGRGGTGELFF. The rearrangement joins TRBV14 to TRBJ2-2; no reliable D call. The CDR3 has 13 amino acids. V was shortened by 8 bases and J by 4 bases, with 11 bases between the two germline ends. Germline V gene lookup returns CDR1 SGHDN and CDR2 FVKESK.

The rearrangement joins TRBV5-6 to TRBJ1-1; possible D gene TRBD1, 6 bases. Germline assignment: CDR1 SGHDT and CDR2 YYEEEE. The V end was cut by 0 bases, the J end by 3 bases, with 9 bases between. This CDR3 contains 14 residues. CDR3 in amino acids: CASSLAGVDTEAFF. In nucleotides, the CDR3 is TGTGCCAGCAGCTTGGCAGGGGTCGACACTGAAGCTTTCTTT.

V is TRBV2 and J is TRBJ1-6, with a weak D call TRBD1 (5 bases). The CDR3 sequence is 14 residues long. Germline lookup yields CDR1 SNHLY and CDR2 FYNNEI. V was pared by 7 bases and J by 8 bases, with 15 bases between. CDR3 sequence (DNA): TGTGCCAGCAAAGTCGGGCAGGGTTATTCACCCCTCCACTTT. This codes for CASKVGQGYSPLHF.

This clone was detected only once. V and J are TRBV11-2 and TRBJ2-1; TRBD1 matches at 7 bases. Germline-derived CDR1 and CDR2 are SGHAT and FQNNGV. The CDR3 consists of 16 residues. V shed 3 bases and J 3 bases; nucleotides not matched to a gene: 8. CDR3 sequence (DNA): TGTGCCAGCAGCTTCCTCCCGGGACAGAGCTACAATGAGCAGTTCTTC. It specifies CASSFLPGQSYNEQFF.

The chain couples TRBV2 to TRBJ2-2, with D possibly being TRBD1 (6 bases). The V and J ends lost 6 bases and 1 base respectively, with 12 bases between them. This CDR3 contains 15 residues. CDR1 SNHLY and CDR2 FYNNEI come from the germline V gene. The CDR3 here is CASSRTTGNTGELFF. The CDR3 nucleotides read TGTGCCAGCAGCCGAACGACAGGGAACACCGGGGAGCTGTTTTTT.

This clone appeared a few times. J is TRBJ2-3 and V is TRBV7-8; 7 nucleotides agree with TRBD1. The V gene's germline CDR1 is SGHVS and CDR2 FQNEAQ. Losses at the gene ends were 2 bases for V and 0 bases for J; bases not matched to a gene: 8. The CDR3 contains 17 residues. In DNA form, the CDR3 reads TGTGCCAGCAGCTTAACTGGGACAGCACATAGCACAGATACGCAGTATTTT. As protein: CASSLTGTAHSTDTQYF.

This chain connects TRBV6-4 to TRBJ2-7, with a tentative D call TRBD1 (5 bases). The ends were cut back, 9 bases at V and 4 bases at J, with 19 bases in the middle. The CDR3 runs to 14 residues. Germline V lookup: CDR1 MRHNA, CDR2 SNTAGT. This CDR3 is CARGSKGRPYEQYF. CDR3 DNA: TGTGCCAGGGGTTCTAAGGGGCGCCCGTACGAGCAGTACTTC.

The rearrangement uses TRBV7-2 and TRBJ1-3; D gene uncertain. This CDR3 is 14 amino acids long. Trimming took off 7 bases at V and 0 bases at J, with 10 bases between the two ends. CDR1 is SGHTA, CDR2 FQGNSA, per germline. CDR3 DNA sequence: TGTGCCAGCAACATTGGCTCCTCTGGAAACACCATATATTTT. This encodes CASNIGSSGNTIYF.

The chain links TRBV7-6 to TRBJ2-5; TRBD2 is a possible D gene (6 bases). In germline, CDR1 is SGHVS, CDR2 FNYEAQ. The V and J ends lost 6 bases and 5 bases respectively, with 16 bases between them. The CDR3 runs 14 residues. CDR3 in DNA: TGTGCCAGCAGTTCCGGTGCTAGCGCGGAGACCCAGTACTTC. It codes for CASSSGASAETQYF. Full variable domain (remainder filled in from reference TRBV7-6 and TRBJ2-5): GAGVSQSPRYKVTKRGQDVALRCDPISGHVSLYWYRQALGQGPEFLTYFNYEAQQDKSGLPNDRFSAERPEGSISTLTIQRTEQRDSAMYRCASSSGASAETQYFGPGTRLLVL.

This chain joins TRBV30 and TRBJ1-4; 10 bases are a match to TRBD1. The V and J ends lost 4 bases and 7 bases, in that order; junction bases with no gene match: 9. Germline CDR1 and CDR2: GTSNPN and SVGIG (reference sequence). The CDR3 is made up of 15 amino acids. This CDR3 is CAWTSPGTGAEKLFF. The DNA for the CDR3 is TGTGCCTGGACTTCTCCCGGGACAGGGGCTGAAAAACTGTTTTTT.

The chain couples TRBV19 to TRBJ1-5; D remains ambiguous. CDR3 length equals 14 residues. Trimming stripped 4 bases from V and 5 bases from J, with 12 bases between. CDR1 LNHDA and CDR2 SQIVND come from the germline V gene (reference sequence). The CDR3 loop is CASSRAERDQPQHF. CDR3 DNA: TGTGCCAGTAGTAGGGCCGAGAGAGATCAGCCCCAGCATTTT.

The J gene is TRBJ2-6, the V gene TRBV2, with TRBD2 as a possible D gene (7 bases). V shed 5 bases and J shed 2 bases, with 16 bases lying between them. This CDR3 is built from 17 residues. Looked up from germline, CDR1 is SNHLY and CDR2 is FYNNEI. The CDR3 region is CASSPDKGGPGANVLTF. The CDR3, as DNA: TGTGCCAGCAGTCCGGATAAGGGGGGGCCTGGGGCCAACGTCCTGACTTTC.

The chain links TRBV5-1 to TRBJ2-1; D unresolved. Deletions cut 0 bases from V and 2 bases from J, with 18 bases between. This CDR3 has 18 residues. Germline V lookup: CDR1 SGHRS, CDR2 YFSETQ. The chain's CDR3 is CASSLGAPRIETYNEQFF. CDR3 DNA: TGCGCCAGCAGCTTGGGGGCCCCAAGGATCGAAACCTACAATGAGCAGTTCTTC.

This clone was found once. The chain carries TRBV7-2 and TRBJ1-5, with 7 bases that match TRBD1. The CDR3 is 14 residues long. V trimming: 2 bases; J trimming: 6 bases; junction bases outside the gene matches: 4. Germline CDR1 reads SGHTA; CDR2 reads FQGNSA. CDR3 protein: CASSLTPGGQPQHF. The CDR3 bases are TGTGCCAGCAGCTTAACCCCAGGGGGTCAGCCCCAGCATTTT.

CDR3 sequence reads: CASSYTDRAGEQYF. The CDR3 nucleotides read TGTGCCAGCAGTTACACCGACAGGGCTGGCGAGCAGTACTTC. The V call is TRBV6-5, the J call TRBJ2-7; 7 bases are a match to TRBD1. V lost 2 bases and J lost 6; bases outside the gene matches: 7. Germline CDR1 is MNHEY and CDR2 is SVGAGI. This CDR3 has 14 amino acids.

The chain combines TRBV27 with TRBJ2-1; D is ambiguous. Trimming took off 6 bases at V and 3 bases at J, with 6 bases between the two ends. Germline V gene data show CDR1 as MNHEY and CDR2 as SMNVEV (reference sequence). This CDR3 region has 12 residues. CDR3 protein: CASREVYNEQFF. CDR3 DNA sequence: TGTGCCAGCAGAGAGGTCTACAATGAGCAGTTCTTC.

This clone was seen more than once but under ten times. CDR3 bases: TGTGCCAGCAGTTCTAGCGGGGTCTACAATGAGCAGTTCTTC. This sequence encodes CASSSSGVYNEQFF. J is TRBJ2-1 and V is TRBV6-6; 9 bases are shared with TRBD2. The germline V gene has CDR1 MNHNY and CDR2 SVGAGI (reference sequence). With V trimmed by 4 bases and J by 3 bases, 1 base remained unmatched. This CDR3 comprises 14 residues.